The rows below give T cell receptor beta chains drawn from one sample of a study of T cell repertoires in cytomegalovirus infection. TCRdb processed the reads anew with MiXCR; each CDR3 protein has one entry. The table records about 100,000 distinct CDR3 sequences, more than 15% of them present only once. Sequencing input: PBMCs. The source is a human donor in good health (CMV status not recorded). Some clones in this sample may be carry-over from other donors' samples. CDR3s include the opening cysteine and the closing phenylalanine or tryptophan. A D gene is named only where the DNA matches it firmly. Size is stated for part of the rows, as once, few or many counts, or as a class when the clone is expanded.

abundance: few
v_gene: TRBV12-3/TRBV12-4
d_gene: .
j_gene: TRBJ1-3
CDR3nt: TGTGCCAGCAGTTGGGTTTCAAGATCTGGAAACACCATATATTTT
CDR3aa: CASSWVSRSGNTIYF

abundance: .
v_gene: TRBV6-2/TRBV6-3
d_gene: TRBD2
j_gene: TRBJ2-7
CDR3nt: TGTGCCAGCAGTTACTCGGCGGGGGACCCCTACGAGCAGTACTTC
CDR3aa: CASSYSAGDPYEQYF

abundance: .
v_gene: TRBV6-5
d_gene: .
j_gene: TRBJ2-7
CDR3nt: TGTGCCAGCAGTTGGGGGGCGGCCGGCGAGCAGTACTTC
CDR3aa: CASSWGAAGEQYF

abundance: .
v_gene: TRBV14
d_gene: .
j_gene: TRBJ2-2
CDR3nt: TGTGCCAGCAGCCCTTACAGAGGGACTCCTACGAACACCGGGGAGCTGTTTTTT
CDR3aa: CASSPYRGTPTNTGELFF

abundance: many
v_gene: TRBV12-3/TRBV12-4
d_gene: .
j_gene: TRBJ2-7
CDR3nt: TGTGCCAGCAGTTTCGGACGGCTAAGCTACGAGCAGTACTTC
CDR3aa: CASSFGRLSYEQYF

abundance: .
v_gene: TRBV20-1
d_gene: .
j_gene: TRBJ2-2
CDR3nt: TGCAGTGCCCGAAGGCGAGGTGGGACCGGGGAGCTGTTTTTT
CDR3aa: CSARRRGGTGELFF

abundance: .
v_gene: TRBV10-3
d_gene: TRBD1
j_gene: TRBJ2-7
CDR3nt: TGTGCCATCCGCGAATGGGACAGTCCGAACTACGAGCAGTACTTC
CDR3aa: CAIREWDSPNYEQYF

abundance: .
v_gene: TRBV15
d_gene: .
j_gene: TRBJ1-1
CDR3nt: TGTGCCACCAGCGCCCTACAGGGCGTCGTTACTGAAGCTTTCTTT
CDR3aa: CATSALQGVVTEAFF

abundance: .
v_gene: TRBV29-1
d_gene: TRBD1
j_gene: TRBJ2-1
CDR3nt: TGCAGCGTTGAAGCCCCGGGACAGTTCCATGAGCAGTTCTTC
CDR3aa: CSVEAPGQFHEQFF

abundance: few
v_gene: TRBV12-3/TRBV12-4
d_gene: .
j_gene: TRBJ2-7
CDR3nt: TGTGCCAGCAGTTTAGGGAGGCATCCGACCTACGAGCAGTACTTC
CDR3aa: CASSLGRHPTYEQYF

abundance: many
v_gene: TRBV6-2/TRBV6-3
d_gene: .
j_gene: TRBJ2-4
CDR3nt: TGTGCCAGCAGTGTTCGGATTGTAGCCAAAAACATTCAGTACTTC
CDR3aa: CASSVRIVAKNIQYF

abundance: few
v_gene: TRBV20-1
d_gene: TRBD1
j_gene: TRBJ1-2
CDR3nt: TGCAGTGCTCTCCAGGGGGGCAAGGGCTACACCTTC
CDR3aa: CSALQGGKGYTF

abundance: few
v_gene: TRBV20-1
d_gene: .
j_gene: TRBJ1-6
CDR3nt: TGCAGTGCCGATCGGCAGGCGAGCTCCTATAATTCACCCCTCCACTTT
CDR3aa: CSADRQASSYNSPLHF

abundance: many
v_gene: TRBV6-6
d_gene: TRBD2
j_gene: TRBJ2-3
CDR3nt: TGTGCCAGCAGGGGGACTAGCGGGGGGAGCACAGATACGCAGTATTTT
CDR3aa: CASRGTSGGSTDTQYF

abundance: few
v_gene: TRBV5-6
d_gene: .
j_gene: TRBJ2-7
CDR3nt: TGTGCCAGCAGCTTGGCCGGGGCAGGGCCGAACGAGCAGTACTTC
CDR3aa: CASSLAGAGPNEQYF

abundance: few
v_gene: TRBV5-1
d_gene: .
j_gene: TRBJ1-1
CDR3nt: TGCGCCAGCAGACTAGCGGACAAATATGAAGCTTTCTTT
CDR3aa: CASRLADKYEAFF

abundance: few
v_gene: TRBV7-9
d_gene: .
j_gene: TRBJ1-1
CDR3nt: TGTGCCAGCAGCCGAGGGGGGCTCATGAACACTGAAGCTTTCTTT
CDR3aa: CASSRGGLMNTEAFF

abundance: many
v_gene: TRBV7-8
d_gene: TRBD1
j_gene: TRBJ1-1
CDR3nt: TGTGCCAGCAGCTTAGCCAGCGTCGGACAGGGCACTGAAGCTTTCTTT
CDR3aa: CASSLASVGQGTEAFF

abundance: .
v_gene: TRBV2
d_gene: .
j_gene: TRBJ1-1
CDR3nt: TGTGCCAGCAGTGCCCCAGGGCGAATAACCACTGAAGCTTTCTTT
CDR3aa: CASSAPGRITTEAFF

abundance: many
v_gene: TRBV7-2
d_gene: .
j_gene: TRBJ1-1
CDR3nt: TGTGCCAGCAGCCGGATGAACACTGAAGCTTTCTTT
CDR3aa: CASSRMNTEAFF

abundance: few
v_gene: TRBV20-1
d_gene: .
j_gene: TRBJ1-1
CDR3nt: TGCAGTGCTAGAGGGGTCCGGAGAGGTACTGAAGCTTTCTTT
CDR3aa: CSARGVRRGTEAFF

abundance: .
v_gene: TRBV28
d_gene: TRBD1
j_gene: TRBJ2-2
CDR3nt: TGTGCCAGCATTACGGCCGGGACAGGGAGGACCGGGGAGCTGTTTTTT
CDR3aa: CASITAGTGRTGELFF

abundance: few
v_gene: TRBV7-6
d_gene: TRBD1
j_gene: TRBJ2-1
CDR3nt: TGTGCCAGCAGCCCCCTCGGACAGGGGAATGAGCAGTTCTTC
CDR3aa: CASSPLGQGNEQFF

abundance: many
v_gene: TRBV7-8
d_gene: TRBD2
j_gene: TRBJ2-1
CDR3nt: TGTGCCAGCAGCCGTTGGACTAGCGGGGGGCTCTACAATGAGCAGTTCTTC
CDR3aa: CASSRWTSGGLYNEQFF

abundance: .
v_gene: TRBV11-2
d_gene: .
j_gene: TRBJ2-7
CDR3nt: TGTGCCAGCAAGCGGGCGTTCTCCTACGAGCAGTACTTC
CDR3aa: CASKRAFSYEQYF

abundance: many
v_gene: TRBV7-6
d_gene: .
j_gene: TRBJ1-5
CDR3nt: TGTGCCAGCAGCTACTCTAACGATCAGCCCCAGCATTTT
CDR3aa: CASSYSNDQPQHF

abundance: .
v_gene: TRBV20-1
d_gene: TRBD1
j_gene: TRBJ2-7
CDR3nt: TGCAGTGCTAGAGATGGACAGGACTCCTACGAGCAGTACTTC
CDR3aa: CSARDGQDSYEQYF

abundance: .
v_gene: TRBV10-3
d_gene: .
j_gene: TRBJ2-7
CDR3nt: TGTGCCATCAGTGAGCCACTACTGACAGGGACTACCTACGAGCAGTACTTC
CDR3aa: CAISEPLLTGTTYEQYF

abundance: many
v_gene: TRBV7-7
d_gene: .
j_gene: TRBJ1-5
CDR3nt: TGTGCTAGCAGCCCGGACCCGAATCAGCCCCAGCATTTT
CDR3aa: CASSPDPNQPQHF